This T cell receptor beta chain was captured in a study of OX40 agonist ivuxolimab in advanced cancers. The data were produced by immunoSEQ multiplex PCR, yet TCRdb's version contains in-frame clones alone and is incomplete. The sample shows 75,000 to 95,000 clones, less than 85% of them seen only once. CDR1 and CDR2 from the germline V gene are MNHEY and SMNVEV (reference sequence). The CDR3 totals 18 residues. V shed 1 base and J 1 base; nucleotides not matched to a gene: 9. This specimen consisted of CD4+ or CD8+ T cells sorted from blood, obtained in a trial of the OX40 agonist ivuxolimab. The TCR was taken from an adult with an advanced solid tumor such as melanoma, head and neck, liver or kidney cancer. This chain joins TRBV27 and TRBJ1-1; 10 nucleotides agree with TRBD1. In nucleotides, the CDR3 is TGTGCCAGCAGTTTATACCTCCGGACAGGGGGGTGGAACACTGAAGCTTTCTTT. It codes for CASSLYLRTGGWNTEAFF.